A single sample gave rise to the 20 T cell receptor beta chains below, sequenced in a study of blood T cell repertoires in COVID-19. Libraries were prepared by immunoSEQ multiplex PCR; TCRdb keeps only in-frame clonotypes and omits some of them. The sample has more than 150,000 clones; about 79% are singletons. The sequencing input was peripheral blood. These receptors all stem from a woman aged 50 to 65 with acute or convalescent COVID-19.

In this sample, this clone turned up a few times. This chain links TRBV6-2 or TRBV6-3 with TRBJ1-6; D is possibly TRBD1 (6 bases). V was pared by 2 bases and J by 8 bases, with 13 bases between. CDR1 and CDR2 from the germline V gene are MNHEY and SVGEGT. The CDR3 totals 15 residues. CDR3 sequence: CASSYVGAGYSPLHF. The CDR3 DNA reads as TGTGCCAGCAGTTACGTGGGGGCTGGGTATTCACCCCTCCACTTT.

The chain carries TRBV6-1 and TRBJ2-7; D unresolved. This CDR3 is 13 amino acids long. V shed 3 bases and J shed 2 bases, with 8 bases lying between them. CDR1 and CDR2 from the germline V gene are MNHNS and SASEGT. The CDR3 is CASSDKPPYEQYF. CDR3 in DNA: TGTGCCAGCAGTGACAAGCCACCCTACGAGCAGTACTTC.

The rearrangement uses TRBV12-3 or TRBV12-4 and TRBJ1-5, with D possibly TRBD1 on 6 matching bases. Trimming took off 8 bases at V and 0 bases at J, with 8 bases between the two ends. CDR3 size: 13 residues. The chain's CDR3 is CASGRGSNQPQHF. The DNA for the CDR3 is TGTGCCAGCGGCAGGGGTAGCAATCAGCCCCAGCATTTT.

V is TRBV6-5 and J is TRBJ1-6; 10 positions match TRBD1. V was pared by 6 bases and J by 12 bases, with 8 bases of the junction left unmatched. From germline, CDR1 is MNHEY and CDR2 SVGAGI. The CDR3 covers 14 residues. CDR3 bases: TGTGCCAGCAGCGCGACAGGGGGCGACTTACCCCTCCACTTT. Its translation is CASSATGGDLPLHF.

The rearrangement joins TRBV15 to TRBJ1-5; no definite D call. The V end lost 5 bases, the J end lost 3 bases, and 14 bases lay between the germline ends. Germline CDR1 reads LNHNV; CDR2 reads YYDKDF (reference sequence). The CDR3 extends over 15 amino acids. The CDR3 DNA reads TGTGCCACCAGCTCCCGCAGAGGTTTCAATCAGCCCCAGCATTTT. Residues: CATSSRRGFNQPQHF. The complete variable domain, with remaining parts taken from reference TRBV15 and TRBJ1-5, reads DAMVIQNPRYQVTQFGKPVTLSCSQTLNHNVMYWYQQKSSQAPKLLFHYYDKDFNNEADTPDNFQSRRPNTSFCFLDIRSPGLGDTAMYLCATSSRRGFNQPQHFGDGTRLSIL.

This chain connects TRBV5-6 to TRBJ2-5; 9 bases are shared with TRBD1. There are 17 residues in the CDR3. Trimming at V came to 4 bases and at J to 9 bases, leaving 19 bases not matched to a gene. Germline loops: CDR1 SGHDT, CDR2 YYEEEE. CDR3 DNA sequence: TGTGCCAGCAGCCGATACCTTGGACAGGGGCGTCGGGTTGCCCAGTACTTC. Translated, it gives CASSRYLGQGRRVAQYF.

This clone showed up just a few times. CDR3 nucleotide sequence: TGCAGCGTTGAAGGGACAGATGGGATGAACACTGAAGCTTTCTTT. It yields the protein CSVEGTDGMNTEAFF. V is TRBV29-1 and J is TRBJ1-1; D is perhaps TRBD1 (6 bases). Germline CDR1 and CDR2: SQVTM and ANQGSEA. V was clipped by 1 base and J by 0 bases, with 12 bases between them. The CDR3 covers 15 residues.

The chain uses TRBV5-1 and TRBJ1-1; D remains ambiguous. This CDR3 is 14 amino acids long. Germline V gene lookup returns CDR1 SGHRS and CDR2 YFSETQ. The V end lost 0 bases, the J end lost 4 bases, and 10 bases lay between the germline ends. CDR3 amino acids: CASSLVVGVTEAFF. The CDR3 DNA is TGCGCCAGCAGCTTGGTAGTTGGAGTCACTGAAGCTTTCTTT.

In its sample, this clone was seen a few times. CDR3 residues: CASSENRADTQYF. The CDR3 region has the DNA TGTGCCAGCAGCGAGAACAGGGCAGATACGCAGTATTTT. The V and J genes are TRBV7-8 and TRBJ2-3; weak D call: TRBD1 (6 bases). From germline, CDR1 is SGHVS and CDR2 FQNEAQ. V lost 5 bases, J lost 4 bases, and 10 bases lay in between. The CDR3 runs to 13 residues.

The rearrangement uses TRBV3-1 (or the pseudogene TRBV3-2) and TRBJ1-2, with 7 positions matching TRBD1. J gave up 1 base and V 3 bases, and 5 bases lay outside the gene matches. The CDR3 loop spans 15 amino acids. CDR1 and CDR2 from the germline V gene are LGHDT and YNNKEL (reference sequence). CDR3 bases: TGTGCCAGCAGCCAGAGGGACAGAATTAACTATGGCTACACCTTC. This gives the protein CASSQRDRINYGYTF.

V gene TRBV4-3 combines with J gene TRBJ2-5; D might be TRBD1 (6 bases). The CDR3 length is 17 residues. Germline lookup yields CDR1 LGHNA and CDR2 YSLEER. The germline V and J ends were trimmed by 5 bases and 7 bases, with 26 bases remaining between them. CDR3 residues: CASSGERGRGNDVTQYF. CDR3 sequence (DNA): TGCGCCAGCAGCGGGGAGAGGGGCAGGGGTAACGATGTGACCCAGTACTTC.

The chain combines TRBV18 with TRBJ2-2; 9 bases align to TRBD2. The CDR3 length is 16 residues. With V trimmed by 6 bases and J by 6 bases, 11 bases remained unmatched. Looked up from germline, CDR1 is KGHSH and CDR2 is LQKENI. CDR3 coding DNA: TGTGCCAGCTCCCCCTCGGGACTAGCTATGGCCGGGGAGCTGTTTTTT. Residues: CASSPSGLAMAGELFF.

The CDR3 reads CASSSAGGNYEQYF. Here the CDR3 DNA reads TGTGCCAGTAGTTCTGCGGGAGGAAACTACGAGCAGTACTTC. The J gene is TRBJ2-7, the V gene TRBV19; 8 bases are shared with TRBD2. CDR3 length: 14 residues. Germline V gene data show CDR1 as LNHDA and CDR2 as SQIVND (reference sequence). V shed 5 bases and J 3 bases; nucleotides not matched to a gene: 6.

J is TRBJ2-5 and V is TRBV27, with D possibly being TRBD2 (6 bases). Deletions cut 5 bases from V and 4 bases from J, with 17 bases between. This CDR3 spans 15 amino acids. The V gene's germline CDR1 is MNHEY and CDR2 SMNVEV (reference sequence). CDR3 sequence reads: CASSHLGTPGETQYF. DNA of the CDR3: TGTGCCAGCAGTCACCTCGGGACTCCCGGAGAGACCCAGTACTTC.

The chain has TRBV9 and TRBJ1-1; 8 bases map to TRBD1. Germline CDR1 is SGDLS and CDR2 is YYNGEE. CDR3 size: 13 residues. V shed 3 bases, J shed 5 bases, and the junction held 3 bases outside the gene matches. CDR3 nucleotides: TGTGCCAGCAGCGATGACAGGGGAACTGAAGCTTTCTTT. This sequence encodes CASSDDRGTEAFF.

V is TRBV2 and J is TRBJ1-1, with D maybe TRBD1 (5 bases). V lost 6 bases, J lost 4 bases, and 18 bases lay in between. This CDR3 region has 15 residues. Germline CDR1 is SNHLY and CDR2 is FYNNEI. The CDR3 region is CASSPGGGRGTEAFF. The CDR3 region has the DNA TGTGCCAGCAGCCCCGGGGGGGGTCGGGGCACTGAAGCTTTCTTT.

CDR3 nucleotide sequence: TGTGCCAGCAGCGTTCCCCGCCTCTTAGCGCCTAGCACAGATACGCAGTATTTT. Amino acid sequence: CASSVPRLLAPSTDTQYF. The V and J genes are TRBV9 and TRBJ2-3; D is possibly TRBD2 (5 bases). There are 18 residues in the CDR3. V was pared by 2 bases and J by 0 bases, with 19 bases between. Germline V gives CDR1 SGDLS, CDR2 YYNGEE.

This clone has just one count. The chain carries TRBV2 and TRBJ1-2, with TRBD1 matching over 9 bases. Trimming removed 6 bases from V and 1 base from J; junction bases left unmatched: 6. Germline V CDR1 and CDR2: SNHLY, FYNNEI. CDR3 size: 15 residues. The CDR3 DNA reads TGTGCCAGCAGCAAACAGGGGGCTTTTAACTATGGCTACACCTTC. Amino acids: CASSKQGAFNYGYTF.

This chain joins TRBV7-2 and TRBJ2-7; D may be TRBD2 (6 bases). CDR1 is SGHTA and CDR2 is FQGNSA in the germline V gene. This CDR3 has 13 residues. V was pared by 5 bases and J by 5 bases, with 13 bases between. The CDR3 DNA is TGTGCCAGCAGCAGTGGTCGGGGGAACGAGCAGTACTTC. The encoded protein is CASSSGRGNEQYF.

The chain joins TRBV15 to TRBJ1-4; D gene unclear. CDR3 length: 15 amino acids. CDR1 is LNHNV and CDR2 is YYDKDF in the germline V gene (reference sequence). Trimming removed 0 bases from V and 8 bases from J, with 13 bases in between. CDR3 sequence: CATSRDPGIGEKLFF. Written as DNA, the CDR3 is TGTGCCACCAGCAGAGATCCGGGGATCGGAGAAAAACTGTTTTTT.